The 12 T cell receptor beta chains below were found in one sample sequenced in a study of shared clonotypes between healthy human individuals. Clones were sequenced by immunoSEQ multiplex PCR, and TCRdb holds only the in-frame ones, with some missing. The sample lists fewer than 2.5 million clones, roughly 93% occurring once. The material sequenced was naive CD4+ T cells from PBMCs. This sample's subset: CD45RA+ positively selected. These receptors were collected from a young man in good health. Some clones in this sample may be carry-over from other donors' samples.

A note on this clone: The sample carries other DNA sequences with the same CDR3. The chain has TRBV29-1 and TRBJ2-5; no clear D. Judging by the DNA end, TRBJ2-7 fits better; the J call may be wrong. The CDR3 sequence is 12 residues long. Germline CDR1 SQVTM, CDR2 ANQGSEA. This CDR3 is CSVESSSYEQYF. DNA of the CDR3: TGCAGCGTTGAGTCAAGCTCCTACGAGCAGTACTTC.

V usage is TRBV11-2 and J usage is TRBJ2-1, with D possibly matching TRBD2 (6 bases). This CDR3 region has 18 residues. Germline V gives CDR1 SGHAT, CDR2 FQNNGV. Trimming shortened V by 3 bases and J by 5 bases, and 23 bases separated the two germline ends. The CDR3 is CASSFGLTHTKGNNEQFF. DNA of the CDR3: TGTGCCAGCAGCTTTGGACTAACCCATACTAAAGGGAACAATGAGCAGTTCTTC.

The chain recombines TRBV6-1 with TRBJ1-4, with no clear D. CDR3 length: 15 residues. CDR1 and CDR2 (germline): MNHNS, SASEGT. Trimming stripped 0 bases from V and 5 bases from J, with 10 bases between. Here the CDR3 reads CASSEAVYLNEKLFF. CDR3 DNA sequence: TGTGCCAGCAGTGAAGCAGTATACCTAAATGAAAAACTGTTTTTT.

This chain links TRBV6-1 with TRBJ2-3, with a possible D match to TRBD1 (5 bases). The CDR3 has 13 residues. CDR1 is MNHNS, CDR2 SASEGT, per germline. With 6 bases removed from V and 6 bases from J, the gap between germline ends came to 13 bases. The CDR3 region is CASRTAELDTQYF. CDR3 DNA: TGTGCCAGCAGGACAGCCGAGCTTGATACGCAGTATTTT.

The chain recombines TRBV5-6 with TRBJ1-3, with D possibly TRBD1 on 6 matching bases. The CDR3 runs 17 residues. V was cut by 1 base and J by 2 bases, with 16 bases left in between. Germline V gene sequence: CDR1 SGHDT, CDR2 YYEEEE. The CDR3 sequence is CASSLYSGGAPGNTIYF. The CDR3 DNA reads TGTGCCAGCAGCTTGTATTCTGGGGGGGCCCCTGGAAACACCATATATTTT.

The V call is TRBV6-1, the J call TRBJ2-7; 9 bases fit TRBD2. Germline assignment: CDR1 MNHNS and CDR2 SASEGT. J gave up 6 bases and V 8 bases, and 14 bases lay outside the gene matches. The CDR3 covers 15 residues. The CDR3: CASGIGAGGPVEQYF. CDR3 DNA sequence: TGTGCCAGCGGGATTGGAGCGGGAGGCCCGGTCGAGCAGTACTTC.

The V call is TRBV4-3, the J call TRBJ1-4; 11 bases are shared with TRBD1. This CDR3 comprises 16 residues. V trimming: 3 bases; J trimming: 10 bases; junction bases outside the gene matches: 10. CDR1 is LGHNA, CDR2 YSLEER, per germline. Written as DNA, the CDR3 is TGCGCCAGCAGCCAGGGCGGACAGGGGGCGCGTGGAAAACTGTTTTTT. Translated: CASSQGGQGARGKLFF.

J is TRBJ2-1 and V is TRBV7-3; tentative D call: TRBD2 (5 bases). Trimming pared 2 bases from V and 12 bases from J, leaving 8 bases between. Germline CDR1 SGHTA, CDR2 FQGTGA. The CDR3 is 11 amino acids. The CDR3 spells CASSLGEGQFF. CDR3 coding DNA: TGTGCCAGCAGCTTAGGCGAGGGGCAGTTCTTC.

Worth noting for this clone: Other DNA sequences from this sample encode an identical CDR3 as well. This chain joins TRBV5-1 and TRBJ2-3; 8 bases match TRBD1. Trimming removed 4 bases from V and 4 bases from J; junction bases left unmatched: 5. The CDR3 totals 14 residues. CDR1 SGHRS and CDR2 YFSETQ come from the germline V gene. CDR3 amino acids: CASSLGQGPDTQYF. The CDR3 DNA reads TGCGCCAGCAGCCTAGGACAGGGTCCAGATACGCAGTATTTT.

To note about this clone: In the same sample, other DNA sequences code for this CDR3. This chain uses TRBV28 with TRBJ2-7; 9 nucleotides align to TRBD1. The junction had 10 bases not matched to a gene; V was cut back by 3 bases and J by 7 bases. The CDR3 loop spans 15 amino acids. In germline, CDR1 is MDHEN, CDR2 SYDVKM. The chain's CDR3 is CASSLRGQGVREQYF. The CDR3 bases are TGTGCCAGCAGTTTGCGGGGACAGGGAGTTCGTGAGCAGTACTTC. Combining the CDR3 with reference TRBV28 and TRBJ2-7 gives the whole variable domain DVKVTQSSRYLVKRTGEKVFLECVQDMDHENMFWYRQDPGLGLRLIYFSYDVKMKEKGDIPEGYSVSREKKERFSLILESASTNQTSMYLCASSLRGQGVREQYFGPGTRLTVT.

This clone was observed a few times. V and J are TRBV7-2 and TRBJ1-5, with TRBD1 identical over 7 bases. The CDR3 extends over 14 amino acids. With V trimmed by 8 bases and J by 5 bases, 9 bases remained unmatched. The germline CDR1 and CDR2 sequences are SGHTA and FQGNSA. The chain's CDR3 is CASGTRGGHQPQHF. The CDR3 DNA reads as TGTGCCAGCGGGACCCGAGGGGGCCATCAGCCCCAGCATTTT.

The genes are TRBV2 and TRBJ2-7, with TRBD1 matching over 8 bases. Germline loops: CDR1 SNHLY, CDR2 FYNNEI. Trimming cost V 8 bases and J 0 bases; bases outside gene matches: 15. The CDR3 has 17 amino acids. The CDR3 sequence is CASGGDRRNRDSYEQYF. CDR3 DNA sequence: TGTGCCAGCGGTGGGGACAGGCGAAATCGAGACTCCTACGAGCAGTACTTC.